The present TCR beta chain was sequenced within a study of blood T cell repertoires in COVID-19. Study summary: Acute and convalescent COVID-19 samples came from the United States, Italy and Spain.

The repertoire was sequenced with immunoSEQ multiplex PCR; TCRdb's copy has only in-frame clones and lacks some. There are under 140,000 clones in the sample; about 88% occur only once, and less than 4% lies in the top ten. CDR1 and CDR2 (germline): SGHDT, YYEEEE. Trimming left V 0 bases short and J 1 base short, with 10 bases between. This CDR3 is 15 amino acids long. The genes are TRBV5-6 and TRBJ1-1, with D perhaps matching TRBD1 (5 bases). Sequencing used peripheral blood. The source is a woman aged 45 to 65 with acute or convalescent COVID-19. The CDR3 here is CASSLVGVGNTEAFF. The CDR3 DNA sequence: TGTGCCAGCAGCTTGGTAGGGGTGGGGAACACTGAAGCTTTCTTT.